These T cell receptor beta chains were read from a single sample in a study of blood T cells in healthy people across ages. TCRdb re-derived calls from the 5' RACE reads in MiXCR, one entry per CDR3 protein. Among 1.4 million to 1.5 million distinct CDR3 sequences, approximately 40% were seen once, and the ten largest hold 7% to 9.5%. The source material was blood. These TCRs come from a woman younger than 35 in good health. Each CDR3 is given with its conserved first and last residue. The D gene is left open where the match is weak. Clone size is not always given. Where it is, it says once, few, many or a class for expanded clones.

>TRBJ2-7|NA|TRBV24-1|NA
CATSVPGPISYEQYF
TGTGCCACCAGTGTTCCCGGGCCGATCTCCTATGAGCAGTACTTC
>TRBJ2-7|NA|TRBV21-1|few
CASSKRGYEQYF
TGTGCCAGCAGCAAACGTGGCTACGAGCAGTACTTC
>TRBJ2-2|NA|TRBV21-1|NA
CASSKVSSLTGELFF
TGTGCCAGCAGCAAAGTCTCTAGCCTCACCGGGGAGCTGTTTTTT
>TRBJ2-7|TRBD1|TRBV7-7|NA
CASSPNLGQGVYEQYF
TGTGCTAGCAGCCCCAATCTGGGACAGGGGGTCTACGAGCAGTACTTC
>TRBJ1-2|TRBD1|TRBV6-1|NA
CASSEAGGDRHIYTF
TGTGCCAGCAGTGAAGCAGGGGGGGACAGGCACATCTACACCTTC
>TRBJ2-4|NA|TRBV20-1|NA
CSASPTGEQYF
TGCAGTGCTAGTCCTACGGGTGAGCAGTACTTC
>TRBJ2-3|TRBD2|TRBV10-2|many
CANPGLAGITDTQYF
TGCGCCAACCCGGGACTAGCGGGAATCACAGATACGCAGTATTTT
>TRBJ1-2|NA|TRBV20-1|NA
CSARTPKTNYGYTF
TGCAGTGCTAGGACCCCCAAGACTAACTATGGCTACACCTTC
>TRBJ1-5|NA|TRBV2|NA
CASTFTGDQPQHF
TGTGCCAGCACGTTCACGGGGGATCAGCCCCAGCATTTT
>TRBJ1-1|NA|TRBV3-1|few
CASSPDGGTGTEAFF
TGTGCCAGCAGCCCGGACGGGGGCACGGGAACTGAAGCTTTCTTT
>TRBJ2-3|NA|TRBV11-2|few
CASSPQMDTQYF
TGTGCCAGCAGCCCTCAAATGGATACGCAGTATTTT
>TRBJ2-7|NA|TRBV6-5|NA
CASSFAVAPYEQYF
TGTGCCAGCAGTTTTGCCGTAGCACCTTACGAGCAGTACTTC
>TRBJ1-1|TRBD1|TRBV10-2|once
CASSEDRGRTEAFF
TGCGCCAGCAGTGAAGACAGGGGGCGTACTGAAGCTTTCTTT
>TRBJ2-3|NA|TRBV7-2|few
CASSFRTSASTDTQYF
TGTGCCAGCAGCTTTAGGACCAGCGCTTCCACAGATACGCAGTATTTT
>TRBJ2-7|NA|TRBV18|NA
CASSPSGAIFYVQYF
TGTGCCAGCTCACCATCAGGGGCCATTTTCTACGTGCAGTACTTC
>TRBJ2-5|NA|TRBV4-1|NA
CASSEERTDQQYF
TGCGCCAGCAGCGAAGAAAGGACAGACCAGCAGTACTTC
>TRBJ1-4|NA|TRBV21-1|many
CASSALRGEKLFF
TGTGCCAGCAGCGCCTTAAGAGGTGAAAAACTGTTTTTT
>TRBJ2-1|NA|TRBV12-3/TRBV12-4|NA
CASSLWDDEQFF
TGTGCCAGCAGTCTTTGGGACGATGAGCAGTTCTTC
>TRBJ2-1|NA|TRBV2|NA
CASAGREQFF
TGTGCCAGCGCAGGACGGGAGCAGTTCTTC
>TRBJ1-1|NA|TRBV5-1|NA
CASRGGAVKNTEAFF
TGCGCCAGCAGAGGGGGGGCCGTAAAGAACACTGAAGCTTTCTTT
>TRBJ2-5|TRBD2|TRBV5-1|NA
CASSGLAGVQETQYF
TGCGCCAGCAGCGGCCTAGCGGGGGTCCAAGAGACCCAGTACTTC
>TRBJ1-2|NA|TRBV5-1|NA
CASSLDGTGGYTF
TGCGCCAGCAGCCTGGACGGAACAGGGGGCTACACCTTC
>TRBJ2-7|TRBD1|TRBV7-2|NA
CASSPPRDRVSYEQYF
TGTGCCAGCAGCCCGCCTAGGGACAGGGTCTCCTACGAGCAGTACTTC
>TRBJ2-7|TRBD1|TRBV6-5|few
CASSYSAPGGNEQYF
TGTGCCAGCAGTTACTCTGCGCCAGGGGGTAACGAGCAGTACTTC
>TRBJ1-1|TRBD1|TRBV29-1|few
CSVKTGTGDTEAFF
TGCAGCGTGAAGACCGGGACAGGGGACACTGAAGCTTTCTTT
>TRBJ2-5|NA|TRBV29-1|NA
CSVDTPTQYF
TGCAGCGTCGACACCCCGACCCAGTACTTC
>TRBJ1-6|NA|TRBV5-1|few
CASSLERIGDSPLHF
TGCGCCAGCAGCTTGGAACGGATCGGGGATTCACCCCTCCACTTT
>TRBJ2-7|NA|TRBV27|NA
CASTPTGTSVSYEQYF
TGTGCCAGCACCCCAACCGGGACCTCCGTCTCCTACGAGCAGTACTTC
>TRBJ1-2|TRBD1|TRBV7-9|NA
CASSSTGEDGYTF
TGTGCCAGCAGCTCCACAGGGGAGGATGGCTACACCTTC
>TRBJ2-5|TRBD2|TRBV6-2/TRBV6-3|NA
CASSQTLAGGLNEQYF
TGTGCCAGCAGTCAAACCCTAGCGGGAGGGCTGAATGAGCAGTACTTC
>TRBJ2-5|NA|TRBV28|many
CASSSWRVQETQYF
TGTGCCAGCAGTTCGTGGAGAGTACAAGAGACCCAGTACTTC
>TRBJ2-3|NA|TRBV11-3|NA
CASSPSGTASTDTQYF
TGTGCCAGCAGTCCCTCCGGGACCGCCAGCACAGATACGCAGTATTTT
>TRBJ2-1|TRBD2|TRBV2|NA
CASREGTSGSHEQFF
TGTGCCAGCAGGGAAGGGACTAGCGGGAGCCATGAGCAGTTCTTC
>TRBJ2-1|TRBD2|TRBV20-1|once
CSAHWGGLAIGEQFF
TGCAGTGCCCATTGGGGGGGACTAGCGATAGGTGAGCAGTTCTTC
>TRBJ2-1|NA|TRBV7-9|few
CASSFGPGGEVQFF
TGTGCCAGCAGCTTTGGGCCCGGGGGAGAGGTTCAGTTCTTC
>TRBJ2-7|NA|TRBV4-1|few
CASSQTSSSYEQYF
TGCGCCAGCAGCCAGACGAGCAGCTCCTACGAGCAGTACTTC
>TRBJ2-2|NA|TRBV6-6|few
CASSPREPGELFF
TGTGCCAGCAGCCCCAGGGAACCCGGGGAGCTGTTTTTT
>TRBJ1-6|NA|TRBV6-1|NA
CASSEVRVRAKSSYNSPLHF
TGTGCCAGCAGTGAAGTCAGGGTTCGGGCTAAGAGCTCCTATAATTCACCCCTCCACTTT
>TRBJ2-7|NA|TRBV20-1|few
CSAQGGAYSYEQYF
TGCAGTGCTCAAGGAGGGGCCTACTCCTACGAGCAGTACTTC
>TRBJ2-1|NA|TRBV2|once
CASYKSETDSKQFF
TGTGCCAGCTATAAATCCGAGACGGACTCCAAGCAGTTCTTC
>TRBJ2-1|NA|TRBV20-1|few
CSARDLGTYNEQFF
TGCAGTGCTAGAGATCTTGGGACTTACAATGAGCAGTTCTTC
>TRBJ2-3|TRBD1|TRBV20-1|few
CSALPGTGATDTQYF
TGCAGTGCCCTTCCCGGGACAGGGGCAACAGATACGCAGTATTTT
>TRBJ2-2|NA|TRBV27|NA
CASSPSGRELFF
TGTGCCAGCAGTCCCTCTGGCCGGGAGCTGTTTTTT
>TRBJ1-2|TRBD1|TRBV10-3|NA
CAISDDSTGRYGYTF
TGTGCCATCAGTGACGACTCGACAGGGCGGTATGGCTACACCTTC
>TRBJ1-2|NA|TRBV27|few
CASSPQQVSSSYGYTF
TGTGCCAGCAGTCCTCAACAGGTCTCCTCCTCCTATGGCTACACCTTC
>TRBJ2-7|TRBD1|TRBV20-1|NA
CSGGDRVHEQYF
TGCAGTGGGGGGGACAGGGTCCACGAGCAGTACTTC
>TRBJ1-1|NA|TRBV7-3|many
CASSLSPATEAFF
TGTGCCAGCAGCTTATCGCCTGCCACTGAAGCTTTCTTT
>TRBJ1-4|NA|TRBV7-9|NA
CASSPGAVTNEKLFF
TGTGCCAGCAGCCCCGGGGCGGTAACTAATGAAAAACTGTTTTTT
>TRBJ2-7|NA|TRBV20-1|NA
CSVIGAGQGEQYF
TGCAGCGTAATCGGGGCGGGACAAGGCGAGCAGTACTTC
>TRBJ1-2|NA|TRBV7-9|NA
CASSDAPLRDGYTF
TGTGCCAGCAGCGACGCCCCACTACGGGATGGCTACACCTTC
>TRBJ2-1|NA|TRBV20-1|many
CSARGSASSYNEQFF
TGCAGTGCTAGAGGTAGCGCGAGCTCCTACAATGAGCAGTTCTTC
>TRBJ1-2|NA|TRBV4-1|many
CASSQDATVPYGYTF
TGCGCCAGCAGCCAAGATGCCACGGTGCCCTATGGCTACACCTTC
>TRBJ2-5|NA|TRBV12-3/TRBV12-4|NA
CASASISLAAETQYF
TGTGCCAGCGCCTCTATTAGCCTAGCTGCGGAGACCCAGTACTTC
>TRBJ2-7|NA|TRBV6-1|few
CAGRGYYEQYF
TGTGCCGGCAGGGGATACTACGAGCAGTACTTC
>TRBJ2-5|TRBD1|TRBV5-1|many
CASSLGQGKETQYF
TGCGCCAGCAGCTTGGGACAGGGGAAAGAGACCCAGTACTTC
>TRBJ1-2|NA|TRBV2|NA
CASSVLVNYGYTF
TGTGCCAGCAGTGTTCTGGTAAACTATGGCTACACCTTC